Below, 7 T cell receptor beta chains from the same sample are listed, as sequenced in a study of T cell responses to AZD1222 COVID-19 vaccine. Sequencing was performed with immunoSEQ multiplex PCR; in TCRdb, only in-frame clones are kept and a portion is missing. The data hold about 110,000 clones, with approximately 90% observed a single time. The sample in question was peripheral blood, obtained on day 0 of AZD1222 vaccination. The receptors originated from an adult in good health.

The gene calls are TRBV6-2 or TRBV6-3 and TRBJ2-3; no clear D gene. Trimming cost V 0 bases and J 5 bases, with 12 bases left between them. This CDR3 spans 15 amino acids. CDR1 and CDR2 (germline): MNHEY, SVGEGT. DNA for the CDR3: TGTGCCAGCAGTTACTCGAAAGTACTTAGAGATACGCAGTATTTT. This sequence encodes CASSYSKVLRDTQYF.

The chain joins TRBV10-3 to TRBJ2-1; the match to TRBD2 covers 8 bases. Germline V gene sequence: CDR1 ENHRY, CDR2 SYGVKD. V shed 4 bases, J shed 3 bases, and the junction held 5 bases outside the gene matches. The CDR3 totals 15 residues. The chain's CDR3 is CAISVVTSGYNEQFF. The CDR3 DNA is TGTGCCATCAGTGTGGTAACTAGCGGCTACAATGAGCAGTTCTTC.

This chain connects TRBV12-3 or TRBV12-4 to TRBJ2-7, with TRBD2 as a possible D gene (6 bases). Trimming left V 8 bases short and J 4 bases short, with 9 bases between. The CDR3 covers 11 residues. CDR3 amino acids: CASGGEYEQYF. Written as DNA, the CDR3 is TGTGCCAGCGGAGGGGAGTACGAGCAGTACTTC.

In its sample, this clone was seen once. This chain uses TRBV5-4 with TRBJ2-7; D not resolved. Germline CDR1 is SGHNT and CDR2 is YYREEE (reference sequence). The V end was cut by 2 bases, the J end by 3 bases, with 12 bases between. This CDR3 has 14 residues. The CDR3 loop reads CASSFGLVSYEQYF. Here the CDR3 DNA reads TGTGCCAGCAGCTTCGGGCTAGTTAGCTACGAGCAGTACTTC.

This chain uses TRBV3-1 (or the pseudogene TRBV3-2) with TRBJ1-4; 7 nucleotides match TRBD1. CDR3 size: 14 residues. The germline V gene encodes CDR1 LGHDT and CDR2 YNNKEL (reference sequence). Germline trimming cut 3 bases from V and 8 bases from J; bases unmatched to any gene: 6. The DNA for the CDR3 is TGTGCCAGCAGCCATACAGGGGAAAGGGAAAAACTGTTTTTT. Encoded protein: CASSHTGEREKLFF.

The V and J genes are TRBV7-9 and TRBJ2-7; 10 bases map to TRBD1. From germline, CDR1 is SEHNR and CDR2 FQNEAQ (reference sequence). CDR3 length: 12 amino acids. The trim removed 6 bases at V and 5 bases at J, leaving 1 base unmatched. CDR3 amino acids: CASRDRGDEQYF. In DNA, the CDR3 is TGTGCCAGCAGGGACAGGGGGGACGAGCAGTACTTC.

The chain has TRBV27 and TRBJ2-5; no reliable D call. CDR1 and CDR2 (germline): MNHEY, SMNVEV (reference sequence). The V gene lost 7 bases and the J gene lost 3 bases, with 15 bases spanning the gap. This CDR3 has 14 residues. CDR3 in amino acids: CASKQRAIEETQYF. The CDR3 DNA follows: TGTGCCAGCAAGCAAAGGGCCATAGAAGAGACCCAGTACTTC.